The 25 T cell receptor beta chains presented below share a single source sample, sequenced in a study of blood T cell repertoires in COVID-19. TCRdb keeps only in-frame clones here, not all; method: immunoSEQ multiplex PCR. The top ten hold 13% of the sample, which has more than 150,000 clones, approximately 80% seen once. The source material was PBMCs or T cells enriched from blood (not recorded which). The receptors here all came from a woman in her sixties or seventies who had recovered from COVID-19.

CDR3 sequence (DNA): TGTGGGACAGCAATCACTGAAGCTTTCTTT. It codes for CGTAITEAFF. The chain uses TRBV12-2 and TRBJ1-1; TRBD1 is taken as the D call from the table, unchecked against the DNA. TRBV12-2 is shown as a pseudogene. The CDR3 runs to 10 residues.

The sample holds a few counts of this clone. The chain is built from TRBV12-3 or TRBV12-4 and TRBJ1-2; tentative D call: TRBD1 (5 bases). The CDR3 is 13 amino acids. Between the trimmed V and J ends, which lost 5 bases and 8 bases, there was a span of 15 bases. CDR3 sequence reads: CASSEWQGGGYTF. CDR3 nucleotide sequence: TGTGCCAGCAGTGAATGGCAGGGAGGAGGCTACACCTTC.

The chain combines TRBV5-1 with TRBJ2-3; possible D gene TRBD1, 6 bases. V lost 5 bases and J 0 bases, leaving 10 bases between the germline ends. CDR1 is SGHRS and CDR2 is YFSETQ in the germline V gene. The CDR3 length is 14 residues. The CDR3, as DNA: TGCGCCAGCAGGGACAGTACTAGCACAGATACGCAGTATTTT. Translation gives CASRDSTSTDTQYF.

The chain couples TRBV28 to TRBJ2-7; 10 nucleotides line up with TRBD1. V lost 4 bases, J lost 4 bases, and 7 bases stayed unmatched. The CDR3 covers 15 residues. Germline V gene lookup returns CDR1 MDHEN and CDR2 SYDVKM. In DNA, the CDR3 is TGTGCCAGCAGTTCCCCCGGGACAGGGGTTTACGAGCAGTACTTC. It encodes CASSSPGTGVYEQYF.

V is TRBV10-3 and J is TRBJ2-2; 9 bases match TRBD1. The CDR3 loop spans 18 amino acids. V gave up 0 bases and J gave up 8 bases; unmatched junction bases: 13. Germline V gene sequence: CDR1 ENHRY, CDR2 SYGVKD. The CDR3 reads CAISESKGDRDDGGELFF. The CDR3 bases are TGTGCCATCAGTGAGTCAAAAGGGGACAGGGATGATGGGGGGGAGCTGTTTTTT.

The CDR3 bases are TGCAGCGTTAAACCCGGGAACACTGAAGCTTTCTTT. Translated, it gives CSVKPGNTEAFF. The rearrangement links TRBV29-1 to TRBJ1-1, with D unclear. The CDR3 covers 12 residues. Trimming cost V 5 bases and J 1 base, with 8 bases left between them. Germline V gene lookup returns CDR1 SQVTM and CDR2 ANQGSEA.

The chain uses TRBV4-1 and TRBJ1-2; D call uncertain. From germline, CDR1 is MGHRA and CDR2 YSYEKL. This CDR3 has 15 amino acids. The germline V and J ends were trimmed by 0 bases and 1 base, with 9 bases remaining between them. CDR3 nucleotides: TGCGCCAGCAGCCAAGATTGGGAGAATAACTATGGCTACACCTTC. Translation gives CASSQDWENNYGYTF.

V and J are TRBV29-1 and TRBJ1-2; TRBD1 is a possible D gene (5 bases). Germline assignment: CDR1 SQVTM and CDR2 ANQGSEA. The CDR3 spans 12 residues. CDR3 in DNA: TGCACGGTCGAGGGAGGGGTTGAGGGCTACACCTTC. Translation gives CTVEGGVEGYTF.

V is TRBV25-1 and J is TRBJ2-3; 13 bases map to TRBD2. The CDR3 runs 16 residues. From germline, CDR1 is MGHDK and CDR2 SYGVNS. J was trimmed by 5 bases and V by 2 bases; bases with no gene match: 4. The CDR3 DNA sequence: TGTGCCAGCAGTGAAGGACTAGCGGGGGCGGGAGATACGCAGTATTTT. Translating it yields CASSEGLAGAGDTQYF.

The chain combines TRBV5-6 with TRBJ1-2; D is perhaps TRBD1 (5 bases). The V gene lost 0 bases and the J gene lost 5 bases, with 8 bases spanning the gap. The CDR3 runs 13 residues. The V gene's germline CDR1 is SGHDT and CDR2 YYEEEE. The CDR3 region is CASSLGGGYGYTF. Here the CDR3 DNA reads TGTGCCAGCAGCTTGGGGGGCGGATATGGCTACACCTTC.

The rearrangement joins TRBV6-1 to TRBJ1-5; a possible D gene is TRBD1 (6 bases). V shed 0 bases and J shed 5 bases, with 14 bases lying between them. Germline CDR1 reads MNHNS; CDR2 reads SASEGT. The CDR3 is 16 residues long. CDR3 nucleotides: TGTGCCAGCAGTGAAGCTGGCAGGGGCGTATATCAGCCCCAGCATTTT. It codes for CASSEAGRGVYQPQHF.

The genes are TRBV7-7 and TRBJ2-2; tentatively, D is TRBD1 (6 bases). The V end lost 2 bases, the J end lost 2 bases, and 9 bases lay between the germline ends. Per germline, CDR1 SSHAT and CDR2 FNYEAQ (reference sequence). The CDR3 is made up of 15 amino acids. This chain's CDR3 is CASSLPGDNTGELFF. Written as DNA, the CDR3 is TGTGCCAGCAGCTTACCAGGGGATAACACCGGGGAGCTGTTTTTT.

The genes are TRBV28 and TRBJ1-5, with 8 bases fitting TRBD1. Unmatched junction bases numbered 9, after V lost 6 bases and J lost 5 bases. The germline CDR1 and CDR2 sequences are MDHEN and SYDVKM. This CDR3 is built from 15 residues. The CDR3 sequence is CASSWTGSGDQPQHF. The CDR3 DNA sequence: TGTGCCAGCAGCTGGACAGGGAGCGGTGATCAGCCCCAGCATTTT.

The V and J genes are TRBV9 and TRBJ1-3; D may be TRBD1 (6 bases). The germline V gene has CDR1 SGDLS and CDR2 YYNGEE. The CDR3 totals 14 residues. Trimming cost V 3 bases and J 4 bases, with 11 bases left between them. CDR3 protein: CASSGRQVGNTIYF. The CDR3 coding sequence is TGTGCCAGCAGCGGACGACAGGTGGGAAACACCATATATTTT.

This chain uses TRBV20-1 with TRBJ1-2; D is unresolved. CDR3 length: 12 residues. Germline lookup yields CDR1 DFQATT and CDR2 SNEGSKA (reference sequence). Trimming removed 3 bases from V and 4 bases from J, with 9 bases in between. The CDR3 loop is CSASNSPYGYTF. CDR3 nucleotides: TGCAGTGCTAGTAACAGCCCCTATGGCTACACCTTC.

The chain is built from TRBV28 and TRBJ1-2; 8 nucleotides agree with TRBD1. Trimming took 3 bases from V and 7 from J; bases not matched to a gene: 4. Germline-derived CDR1 and CDR2 are MDHEN and SYDVKM. CDR3 size: 13 residues. The CDR3 sequence: CASSLGTGGGYTF. The CDR3 DNA reads as TGTGCCAGCAGTTTGGGGACAGGAGGTGGCTACACCTTC.

This clone was found a few times. The chain combines TRBV7-8 with TRBJ2-1; 11 nucleotides line up with TRBD2. From germline, CDR1 is SGHVS and CDR2 FQNEAQ. With 4 bases clipped from V and 7 bases from J, the junction kept 15 bases outside the gene matches. The CDR3 loop spans 18 amino acids. CDR3 coding DNA: TGTGCCAGCAGCTCCGTCGGTAGCGGGAGGGCCCTCGGTAATGAGCAGTTCTTC. This sequence encodes CASSSVGSGRALGNEQFF.

The gene calls are TRBV27 and TRBJ1-3, with TRBD1 matching 7 bases. Per the germline V gene, CDR1 is MNHEY and CDR2 is SMNVEV (reference sequence). This CDR3 comprises 12 residues. The junction had 3 bases not matched to a gene; V was cut back by 11 bases and J by 2 bases. As DNA, the CDR3 is TGTGCCGTTGGGACAGCTGGAAACACCATATATTTT. Translation gives CAVGTAGNTIYF.

J is TRBJ1-2 and V is TRBV28; weak D call: TRBD1 (6 bases). Germline V gene data show CDR1 as MDHEN and CDR2 as SYDVKM. The V and J ends lost 8 bases and 1 base respectively, with 23 bases between them. The CDR3 covers 17 residues. In DNA, the CDR3 is TGTGCCAGCGCCTCGGGGTCAGGGGCGCCCTTTAACTATGGCTACACCTTC. Amino acids: CASASGSGAPFNYGYTF.

V usage is TRBV30 and J usage is TRBJ2-1; TRBD2 agrees at 7 bases. The CDR3 is made up of 12 amino acids. Trimming cost V 2 bases and J 13 bases; bases outside gene matches: 8. The germline gives CDR1 GTSNPN, CDR2 SVGIG (reference sequence). The CDR3 region has the DNA TGTGCCTGGAGTTTTCTGAGCGGGACCCAGTTCTTC. This codes for CAWSFLSGTQFF.

The V call is TRBV5-6, the J call TRBJ2-7; TRBD1 aligns across 7 bases. V lost 0 bases, J lost 3 bases, and 3 bases stayed unmatched. Germline-derived CDR1 and CDR2 are SGHDT and YYEEEE. The CDR3 has 14 amino acids. The CDR3: CASSLGQGLYEQYF. DNA of the CDR3: TGTGCCAGCAGCTTGGGACAGGGTCTCTACGAGCAGTACTTC.

The chain joins TRBV15 to TRBJ1-2; a possible D gene is TRBD1 (6 bases). This CDR3 has 15 residues. The germline gives CDR1 LNHNV, CDR2 YYDKDF (reference sequence). V lost 0 bases and J 4 bases, leaving 12 bases between the germline ends. The CDR3 region has the DNA TGTGCCACCAGCAGAGAAGGGGGGGTTGGCTATGGCTACACCTTC. Amino acid sequence: CATSREGGVGYGYTF.

The chain uses TRBV29-1 and TRBJ1-1; 7 bases align to TRBD1. The CDR3 is made up of 11 amino acids. The V segment lost 7 bases and the J segment 7 bases; nucleotides outside the gene matches: 6. CDR1 SQVTM and CDR2 ANQGSEA come from the germline V gene. The CDR3 region is CSGRQGGEAFF. CDR3 nucleotide sequence: TGCAGCGGGCGACAGGGAGGTGAAGCTTTCTTT.

J is TRBJ2-5 and V is TRBV7-7, with D possibly TRBD2 on 6 matching bases. Germline V gene sequence: CDR1 SSHAT, CDR2 FNYEAQ (reference sequence). CDR3 length equals 17 residues. The germline V and J ends were trimmed by 1 base and 5 bases, with 20 bases remaining between them. CDR3 nucleotides: TGTGCCAGCAGCTTAGTTCCGGGATCGGCTGGGGGGGAGACCCAGTACTTC. It is translated as CASSLVPGSAGGETQYF.

The table lists this clone with a few counts. The V and J genes are TRBV15 and TRBJ1-2, with 9 bases that match TRBD1. CDR3 length: 14 amino acids. The trim removed 3 bases at V and 7 bases at J, leaving 6 bases unmatched. The germline V gene has CDR1 LNHNV and CDR2 YYDKDF (reference sequence). As DNA, the CDR3 is TGTGCCACCAGCAGGGACAGGGGTGGTTTTGGCTACACCTTC. Protein sequence: CATSRDRGGFGYTF. Filled out from reference TRBV15 and TRBJ1-2, the complete variable domain reads DAMVIQNPRYQVTQFGKPVTLSCSQTLNHNVMYWYQQKSSQAPKLLFHYYDKDFNNEADTPDNFQSRRPNTSFCFLDIRSPGLGDTAMYLCATSRDRGGFGYTFGSGTRLTVV.